Reported below is one TCR beta chain. The CDR3 is made up of 16 amino acids. The germline V gene has CDR1 DFQATT and CDR2 SNEGSKA (reference sequence). The data were taken from a study of blood T cells in healthy people across ages. A second PCR, run for roughly 7 to 11 cycles, used a sample-barcoded 5' primer plus a J-beta primer mix. In TCRdb, the 5' RACE reads were re-called with MiXCR into one record per CDR3 protein. The repertoire consists of 800,000 to 950,000 distinct CDR3 sequences, with 45% to 50% occurring once and the leading ten covering around an eighth. The V gene is TRBV20-1, the J gene TRBJ2-5; D is perhaps TRBD2 (6 bases). The J call may be mistaken, given a closer DNA end match to TRBJ2-7. This sequence originates from a man aged 25-45 years in good health. Sequencing used blood. CDR3 nucleotide sequence: TGCAGTGCTAACGATCCCGTAACGGGGGAGAGCTACGAGCAGTACTTC. It specifies CSANDPVTGESYEQYF.